This T cell receptor beta chain was sequenced for a study of OX40 agonist ivuxolimab in advanced cancers. Repertoires were generated with immunoSEQ multiplex PCR, while TCRdb's copy carries only in-frame clones and drops some. The sample yields about 76,000 clones, roughly nine tenths seen once. This clone showed up just once. J lost 1 base, V lost 4 bases, and 8 bases had no gene match. The germline V gene has CDR1 LGHNA and CDR2 YNFKEQ. The CDR3 spans 16 residues. The chain recombines TRBV4-2 with TRBJ2-7; 9 bases are a match to TRBD1. This TCR came from an adult with an advanced solid tumor such as melanoma, head and neck, liver or kidney cancer. The material was CD4+ or CD8+ T cells sorted from blood, obtained in a trial of the OX40 agonist ivuxolimab. CDR3 loop: CASSPTGTGSSYEQYF. CDR3 nucleotide sequence: TGTGCCAGCAGCCCCACCGGGACAGGGAGTTCCTACGAGCAGTACTTC.